Described below is a single T cell receptor (beta chain) sequence and its context. No cognate antigen has been identified for it. CVID samples and control samples contributed equivalent amounts of genomic DNA as sequencing input. For every sample, a 60 bp segment covering the rearranged TCRbeta CDR3 region was amplified and then sequenced. The immunoSEQ assay, a bias-corrected multiplex PCR with high-throughput sequencing, was employed for TCRbeta amplification. The authors processed their data as follows. Each unique nucleotide sequence was treated as a clone and annotated with V, D and J genes, copy number and frequency. Sequences were labeled productive if in frame, and non-productive if out of frame or containing stop codons. As previously described, Shannon's entropy was used to calculate clonality. Mean CDR3 Kyte-Doolittle hydropathy was derived from the predicted amino acid sequences of productive clones. The R hclust function was used to hierarchically cluster scaled V gene usage with Manhattan distance and complete linkage. To assess clone sharing by CDR3 amino acid sequence, 12 repertoires per group were resampled over 100 rounds. The repertoires were screened for 60 to 85 published EBV-specific TCRbeta sequences and around 250 published CMV-specific TCRbeta sequences. After two CVID samples that produced fewer than 10,000 sequences were dropped from the analysis, some 42 CVID repertoires remained. The table was pulled from immuneACCESS by TCRdb, which kept in-frame rearrangements only. Such tables lose some clones; where checked, under half of the loss comes from unresolved V genes, and the rest has no known cause. V, J and clone size derive from that table, while D and trimming were established from the DNA sequence. In this sample the table shows over 45,000 clones, and no singletons are among them. Jointly, the top ten make up about 1.8% of the sample.

Both CVID patients and healthy controls were predominantly of Caucasian heritage. Heparinized peripheral whole blood samples of roughly 5 to 9 ml were obtained from each donor. Genomic DNA from adults with common variable immune deficiency (CVID) and from healthy adult controls was the source for sequencing TCRbeta CDR3 repertoires. There were around 22 healthy adult volunteers in the control group (around twelve female and 10 male), ranging in age from roughly 23 to 75 years, with a mean age of about 36. Diluted blood was density-centrifuged over Hypaque 1077 or Ficoll-Paque to isolate peripheral blood mononuclear cells. Genomic DNA was extracted from unsorted mononuclear cells by Qiagen column purification or by a centrifugation-based method. This sample stems from a study of T cell clonality in common variable immunodeficiency (dated by TCRdb to about 2015). The paper as a whole reports these results and caveats: Patient heterogeneity within the CVID cohort put limits on correlating repertoire features with clinical complications. Healthy controls shared more TCRbeta clones with each other than CVID subjects shared among themselves (p < 0.0001). TCRbeta clonality was higher in CVID subjects than in healthy controls (t-test p = 0.018), and the increase was most characteristic of about a third of subjects. Despite equal DNA input, controls averaged approximately 74,000 unique sequences per sample versus about 32,000 in CVID samples. Reportedly, TCRbeta sequences from CVID had fewer deletions and N-nucleotide insertions, and highly modified clones with 13 or more V deletions were absent from CVID. It was noted by the authors that sequencing of the repertoires of T cell subpopulations would be needed to clarify the cause of the increased clonality in CVID.

The specimen was peripheral blood mononuclear cells. The TCR was taken from a person aged 18-70 years in good health.

For the CDR3, the sequence is CASSLEGRERTDTYTF. Partial CDR3 DNA: TGTGCCAGCAGCTTAGAGGGGCGGGAGAGGACAGATACC. Here the chain combines TRBV7-8 and TRBJ1-2; the D region possibly corresponds to TRBD1 (6 bases align). Coverage ceases 3 residues before the CDR3 finishes, and the germline J gene fills in the end. CDR1 and CDR2, per the germline V gene, are SGHVS and FQNEAQ. Spanning cysteine to phenylalanine, the CDR3 consists of 16 amino acids. The 39 bases shown cover part of the CDR3, and their frame starts at base 1.